This record covers a single TCR beta chain. As yet, its antigen is unknown. Repertoires were generated with immunoSEQ multiplex PCR, while TCRdb's copy carries only in-frame clones and drops some. The sample records 50,000 to 55,000 clones, over 70% being singletons. The record originates from a study of T cells in localized non-small cell lung cancer. The trim removed 1 base at V and 5 bases at J, leaving 8 bases unmatched. The CDR3 spans 16 residues. Germline V lookup: CDR1 SGHVS, CDR2 FNYEAQ. General study points: In adjacent lung appeared a median around 57 of the top 100 tumor clones.

This TCR was sampled from a man aged 35 to 70 with stage III lung adenocarcinoma. Source: peripheral blood mononuclear cells, taken before any cancer treatment. The gene calls are TRBV7-6 and TRBJ2-5; 9 bases are shared with TRBD2. CDR3 nucleotide sequence: TGTGCCAGCAGCTTAGGGGGTGTCCTAGCGGGGGAGACCCAGTACTTC. As protein: CASSLGGVLAGETQYF.